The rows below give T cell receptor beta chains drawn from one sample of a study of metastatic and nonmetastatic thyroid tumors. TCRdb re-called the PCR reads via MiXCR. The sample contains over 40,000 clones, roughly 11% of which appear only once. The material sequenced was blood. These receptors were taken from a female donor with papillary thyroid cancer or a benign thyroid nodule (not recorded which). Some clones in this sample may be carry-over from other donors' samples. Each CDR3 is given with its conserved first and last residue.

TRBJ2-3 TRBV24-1 CATSDRRQGDTDTQYF
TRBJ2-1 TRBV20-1 CSAPGTSVYNEQFF
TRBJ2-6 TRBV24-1 CATSDSRSGANVLTF
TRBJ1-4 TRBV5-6 CASSLGGAASNEKLFF
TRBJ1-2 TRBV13 CASSPRHGGYTF
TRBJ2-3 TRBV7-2 CASSLGTDTQYF
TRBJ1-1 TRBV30 CAWSPTIARAFF
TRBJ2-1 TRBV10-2 CASSENMHYNEQFF
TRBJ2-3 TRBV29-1 CSVEEVARGTDTQYF
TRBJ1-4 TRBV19 CASSMWARDNEKLFF
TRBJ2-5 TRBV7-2 CASSGPREGRETQYF
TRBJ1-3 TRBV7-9 CASKGGPGNTIYF
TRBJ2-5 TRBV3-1 CASSPSRRLFDTEETQYF
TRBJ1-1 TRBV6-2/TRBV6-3 CASRPTWGKTRNTEAFF
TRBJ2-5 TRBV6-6 CASSYGPKQETQYF
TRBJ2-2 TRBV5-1 CASSLGLAGGTGELFF
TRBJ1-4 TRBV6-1 CASTLLGTTNEKLFF
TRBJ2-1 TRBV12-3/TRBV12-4 CASSAHFDEQFF
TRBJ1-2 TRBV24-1 CATSEGGFDGYTF
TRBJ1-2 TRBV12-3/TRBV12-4 CASSQTGTGGGKFTF
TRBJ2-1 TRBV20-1 CSARNLAGTVGNEQFF
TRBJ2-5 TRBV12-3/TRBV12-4 CTSSLVVRETQYF
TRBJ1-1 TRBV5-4 CASSTPFRGNTEAFF
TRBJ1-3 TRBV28 CASTQLGCSGNTTYF
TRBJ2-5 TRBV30 CAIRAGGVQETQYF
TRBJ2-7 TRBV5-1 CASSLGLAGGYEQYF
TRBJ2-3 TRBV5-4 CASSPSWGGTDTQYF
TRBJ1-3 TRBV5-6 CASSPGKVGRRNTIYF
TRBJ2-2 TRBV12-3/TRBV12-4 CASSIPGTSEPTGELFF
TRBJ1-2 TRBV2 CASSEPTGDGYTF
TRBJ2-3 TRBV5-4 CASSPDRGRTDTQYF
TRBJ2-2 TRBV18 CASAGTQAGELFF
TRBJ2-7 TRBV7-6 CASSPGALYEQYF